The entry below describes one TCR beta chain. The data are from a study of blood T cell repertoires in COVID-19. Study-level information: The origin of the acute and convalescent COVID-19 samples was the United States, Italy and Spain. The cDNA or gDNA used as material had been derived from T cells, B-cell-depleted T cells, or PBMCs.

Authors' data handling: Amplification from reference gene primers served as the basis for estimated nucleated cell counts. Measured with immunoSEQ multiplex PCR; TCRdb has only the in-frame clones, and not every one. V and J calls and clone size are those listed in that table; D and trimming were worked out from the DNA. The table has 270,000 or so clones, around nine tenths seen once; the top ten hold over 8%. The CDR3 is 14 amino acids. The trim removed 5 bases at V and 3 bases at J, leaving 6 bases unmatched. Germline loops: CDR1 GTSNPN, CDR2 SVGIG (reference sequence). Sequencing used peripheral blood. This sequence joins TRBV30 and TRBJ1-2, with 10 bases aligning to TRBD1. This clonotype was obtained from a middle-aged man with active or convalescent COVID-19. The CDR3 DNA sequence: TGTGCCTGGCTACCCGGGACAGGGGACTATGGCTACACCTTC. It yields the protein CAWLPGTGDYGYTF.